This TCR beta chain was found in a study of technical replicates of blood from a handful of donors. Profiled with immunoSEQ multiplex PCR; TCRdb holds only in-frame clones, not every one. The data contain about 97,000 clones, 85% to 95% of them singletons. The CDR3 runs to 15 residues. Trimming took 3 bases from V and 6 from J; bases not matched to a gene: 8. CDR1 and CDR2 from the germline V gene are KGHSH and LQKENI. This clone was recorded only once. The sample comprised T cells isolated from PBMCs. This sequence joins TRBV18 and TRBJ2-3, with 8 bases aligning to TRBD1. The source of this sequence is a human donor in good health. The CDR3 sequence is CASSPTPDRVDTQYF. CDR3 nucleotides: TGTGCCAGCTCACCTACCCCGGACAGGGTGGATACGCAGTATTTT.